This T cell receptor beta chain was captured in a study of beta chain features in type 1 diabetes. The investigators reverse transcribed all of the isolated RNA, so they sequenced expressed TCRB transcripts. Generated by immunoSEQ multiplex PCR, the TCRdb table keeps only in-frame clones and is missing some. The sample contains 250,000 or so clones, about 71% of which appear only once. Findings and limits, study-wide: Relative to healthy donors, patients appeared to have naive, central memory and Treg TCRB repertoires that were more similar.

Germline V gene sequence: CDR1 DFQATT, CDR2 SNEGSKA (reference sequence). V was clipped by 2 bases and J by 5 bases, with 4 bases between them. The length of the CDR3 is 11 residues. Comment on this clone: Its antigen is unknown. The same CDR3 also results from other DNA sequences found in this sample.

The receptor comes from a man younger than 45 in good health. Sequencing input: naive CD4+ T cells from blood. The chain carries TRBV20-1 and TRBJ2-1; no firm D call. CDR3 bases: TGCAGTGCTAGATCAGACAATGAGCAGTTCTTC. It specifies CSARSDNEQFF.